This T cell receptor (beta chain) was identified during a study of CD8+ T cells in alopecia areata. Study overall: Treatment of the treated patients consisted of oral tofacitinib, 5 to 10 mg twice daily. Whole-study results and caveats: In patients, TCRs were shared less clearly than in mice, and HLA may possibly be involved.

This clone was counted at least ten times. Its target is not known. Extraction and reverse transcription of RNA yielded cDNA as the sequencing template. Clones were sequenced by immunoSEQ multiplex PCR, and TCRdb holds only the in-frame ones, with some missing. The repertoire holds approximately 180,000 clones, with less than 75% as singletons. This CDR3 has 11 residues. The J segment lost 15 bases and the V segment lost 4 bases, leaving 6 bases of the junction unmatched. The germline gives CDR1 SNHLY, CDR2 FYNNEI. Specified treatment: oral pan-JAK inhibitor, 5-10 mg twice daily. This sample comprised CD4+ T cells sorted from blood, obtained at approximately week 60, from a patient treated with tofacitinib. This receptor was taken from a human donor with alopecia areata. The chain carries TRBV2 and TRBJ2-1, with TRBD1 matching 7 bases. CDR3 sequence: CASSGQGMLFF. In DNA, the CDR3 is TGTGCCAGCAGTGGACAGGGTATGCTGTTCTTC.